The 23 T cell receptor beta chains reported below all come from one sample, sequenced in a study of Tregs in tolerant kidney transplant recipients. Libraries were prepared by immunoSEQ multiplex PCR; TCRdb keeps only in-frame clonotypes and omits some of them. Of about 73,000 clones in the sample, about 98% were seen once. The sample was CD4+ T cells from blood, taken before the transplant. Receptor source: a human donor who received a combined kidney and bone marrow transplant.

V gene TRBV11-2 combines with J gene TRBJ1-1; a possible D gene is TRBD1 (6 bases). The CDR3 is 15 amino acids. Trimming left V 1 base short and J 0 bases short, with 9 bases between. Germline V gene sequence: CDR1 SGHAT, CDR2 FQNNGV. The CDR3: CASSLARGMNTEAFF. CDR3 coding DNA: TGTGCCAGCAGCTTAGCCAGGGGTATGAACACTGAAGCTTTCTTT.

The count of this clone is one. V usage is TRBV7-2 and J usage is TRBJ2-2; TRBD1 aligns across 7 bases. Germline CDR1 is SGHTA and CDR2 is FQGNSA. The CDR3 covers 17 residues. The trim removed 2 bases at V and 7 bases at J, leaving 13 bases unmatched. The CDR3 sequence is CASSLWQNRQGVGELFF. The CDR3 DNA follows: TGTGCCAGCAGCTTATGGCAAAACCGACAGGGCGTCGGGGAGCTGTTTTTT. Complete variable domain (other parts from reference TRBV7-2 and TRBJ2-2): GAGVSQSPSNKVTEKGKDVELRCDPISGHTALYWYRQSLGQGLEFLIYFQGNSAPDKSGLPSDRFSAERTGGSVSTLTIQRTQQEDSAVYLCASSLWQNRQGVGELFFGEGSRLTVL.

CDR3 loop: CASSSGLRRGQETQYF. Here the CDR3 DNA reads TGTGCCAGCAGCTCCGGGCTCAGGAGGGGCCAAGAGACCCAGTACTTC. This chain uses TRBV11-3 with TRBJ2-5; tentatively, D is TRBD2 (6 bases). The germline V gene encodes CDR1 SGHNT and CDR2 YENEEA. The CDR3 has 16 residues. V was pared by 4 bases and J by 1 base, with 16 bases between.

The rearrangement uses TRBV9 and TRBJ1-2; TRBD1 agrees at 10 bases. The germline V gene encodes CDR1 SGDLS and CDR2 YYNGEE. Trimming removed 1 base from V and 5 bases from J; junction bases left unmatched: 8. The CDR3 sequence is 16 residues long. CDR3 DNA: TGTGCCAGCAGCGTACAGACAGGGGGCGAACCTTATGGCTACACCTTC. Translated: CASSVQTGGEPYGYTF.

The rearrangement links TRBV6-5 to TRBJ2-5; possible D gene TRBD2, 5 bases. Trimming left V 10 bases short and J 1 base short, with 16 bases between. In germline, CDR1 is MNHEY, CDR2 SVGAGI. The CDR3 spans 14 residues. The CDR3 DNA sequence: TGTGCCACCCGGGAACAGTGGCTCCAAGAGACCCAGTACTTC. Translated: CATREQWLQETQYF.

CDR3 bases: TGTGCCAGTAGTACGACAGGGGGTTCCAACGAGCAGTACTTC. Translated, it gives CASSTTGGSNEQYF. The chain couples TRBV19 to TRBJ2-7, with 9 positions matching TRBD1. Germline assignment: CDR1 LNHDA and CDR2 SQIVND (reference sequence). The CDR3 covers 14 residues. V trimming: 4 bases; J trimming: 5 bases; junction bases outside the gene matches: 6.

The table lists this clone with a few counts. V gene TRBV11-2 combines with J gene TRBJ1-1; 8 bases align to TRBD1. The CDR3 is 14 amino acids. With 5 bases clipped from V and 5 bases from J, the junction kept 7 bases outside the gene matches. CDR1 and CDR2 (germline): SGHAT, FQNNGV. This chain's CDR3 is CASSVQGAQTEAFF. CDR3 sequence (DNA): TGTGCCAGCAGCGTTCAGGGGGCGCAGACTGAAGCTTTCTTT.

J is TRBJ2-5 and V is TRBV11-3; 10 bases are a match to TRBD2. From germline, CDR1 is SGHNT and CDR2 YENEEA. V was clipped by 1 base and J by 4 bases; unmatched bases: 0. The CDR3 runs 14 residues. The CDR3 bases are TGTGCCAGCAGCTTAGTAGCGGGAGGAGAGACCCAGTACTTC. This codes for CASSLVAGGETQYF.

This chain connects TRBV2 to TRBJ2-7, with D perhaps TRBD2 (5 bases). This CDR3 spans 16 amino acids. The germline V gene has CDR1 SNHLY and CDR2 FYNNEI. Trimming took 3 bases from V and 2 from J, leaving 17 bases between them. This chain's CDR3 is CASSDNVPAVTYEQYF. The CDR3 coding sequence is TGTGCCAGCAGTGATAATGTTCCAGCGGTGACCTACGAGCAGTACTTC.

The V gene is TRBV6-5, the J gene TRBJ2-5; TRBD2 agrees at 12 bases. The J call may be incorrect, as the DNA end agrees better with TRBJ2-7. The CDR3 loop spans 15 amino acids. Germline CDR1 is MNHEY and CDR2 is SVGAGI. DNA for the CDR3: TGTGCCAGCAGTCTAGCGGGGGGGAGCTCCTACGAGCAGTACTTC. Its translation is CASSLAGGSSYEQYF.

The V and J genes are TRBV7-9 and TRBJ2-5; TRBD1 agrees at 7 bases. The CDR3 covers 14 residues. Germline CDR1 is SEHNR and CDR2 is FQNEAQ (reference sequence). V was pared by 7 bases and J by 1 base, with 6 bases of the junction left unmatched. The CDR3: CASTDRETQETQYF. The CDR3 nucleotides read TGTGCCAGCACCGACAGGGAAACCCAAGAGACCCAGTACTTC.

V usage is TRBV11-2 and J usage is TRBJ2-7; the D gene is possibly TRBD2 (5 bases). Germline V gene data show CDR1 as SGHAT and CDR2 as FQNNGV. Trimming stripped 3 bases from V and 4 bases from J, with 13 bases between. The CDR3 is made up of 14 amino acids. The CDR3 region has the DNA TGTGCCAGCAGCTTCCTGGGCCGGGGTTACGAGCAGTACTTC. This encodes CASSFLGRGYEQYF.

CDR3 amino acids: CASSVGVWDSQTEAFF. The DNA of the CDR3 is TGTGCCAGCAGCGTAGGAGTCTGGGACAGCCAAACCGAAGCTTTCTTT. This chain joins TRBV9 and TRBJ1-1, with 7 bases that match TRBD1. CDR3 length equals 16 residues. The V and J ends lost 0 bases and 8 bases, in that order; junction bases with no gene match: 13. The germline V gene has CDR1 SGDLS and CDR2 YYNGEE.

The chain links TRBV10-1 to TRBJ2-1, with TRBD2 matching over 13 bases. CDR1 WNHNN and CDR2 SYGVQD come from the germline V gene (reference sequence). J lost 9 bases, V lost 6 bases, and 8 bases had no gene match. This CDR3 is built from 15 residues. This chain's CDR3 is CASRMTSGRNGEQFF. In DNA, the CDR3 is TGCGCCAGCAGGATGACTAGCGGGAGGAACGGTGAGCAGTTCTTC.

The CDR3 spells CASSLSRMDSNYEQYF. DNA of the CDR3: TGTGCCAGCAGCCTCTCCCGGATGGACAGCAACTACGAGCAGTACTTC. The chain has TRBV28 and TRBJ2-7, with D maybe TRBD1 (6 bases). The V and J ends lost 6 bases and 3 bases respectively, with 21 bases between them. CDR1 is MDHEN and CDR2 is SYDVKM in the germline V gene. This CDR3 is 16 amino acids long. Full variable domain (rest looked up from reference TRBV28 and TRBJ2-7): DVKVTQSSRYLVKRTGEKVFLECVQDMDHENMFWYRQDPGLGLRLIYFSYDVKMKEKGDIPEGYSVSREKKERFSLILESASTNQTSMYLCASSLSRMDSNYEQYFGPGTRLTVT.

This chain links TRBV28 with TRBJ2-7; 12 bases line up with TRBD1. Germline values: CDR1 MDHEN, CDR2 SYDVKM. The CDR3 is made up of 16 amino acids. J lost 7 bases, V lost 6 bases, and 13 bases had no gene match. The CDR3 nucleotides read TGTGCCAGCAGGGGGCAATCGGGACAGGGGGCCGGGGAGCAGTACTTC. Protein sequence: CASRGQSGQGAGEQYF.

The CDR3 coding sequence is TGTGCCAGCAGCTTAGGACAGAAACATGGCTACACCTTC. Amino acid sequence: CASSLGQKHGYTF. The chain combines TRBV7-2 with TRBJ1-2; a possible D gene is TRBD1 (5 bases). The V gene lost 1 base and the J gene lost 6 bases, with 9 bases spanning the gap. Per the germline V gene, CDR1 is SGHTA and CDR2 is FQGNSA. The CDR3 runs to 13 residues.

The chain links TRBV11-3 to TRBJ2-5, with TRBD2 matching over 11 bases. The germline CDR1 and CDR2 sequences are SGHNT and YENEEA. Trimming at V came to 4 bases and at J to 4 bases, leaving 8 bases not matched to a gene. The CDR3 length is 16 residues. CDR3 sequence: CASSSTSGSLGETQYF. The CDR3 DNA reads as TGTGCCAGCAGCTCCACTAGCGGGAGTTTGGGAGAGACCCAGTACTTC.

J is TRBJ2-2 and V is TRBV5-1, with 9 positions matching TRBD2. Germline values: CDR1 SGHRS, CDR2 YFSETQ. Trimming removed 3 bases from V and 2 bases from J; junction bases left unmatched: 5. This CDR3 has 16 residues. The CDR3 reads CASSYSGGTNTGELFF. Here the CDR3 DNA reads TGCGCCAGCAGCTATAGCGGGGGAACCAACACCGGGGAGCTGTTTTTT.

CDR3 in amino acids: CASTGPQDPGNTIYF. For the CDR3, the DNA is TGTGCCAGTACCGGTCCACAGGATCCTGGAAACACCATATATTTT. The chain has TRBV19 and TRBJ1-3; D may be TRBD1 (5 bases). The CDR3 runs to 15 residues. Germline V CDR1 and CDR2: LNHDA, SQIVND (reference sequence). V was shortened by 7 bases and J by 2 bases, with 15 bases between the two germline ends.

The chain is built from TRBV4-2 and TRBJ1-4, with D maybe TRBD1 (6 bases). This CDR3 is built from 14 residues. Trimming shortened V by 2 bases and J by 7 bases, and 11 bases separated the two germline ends. CDR1 and CDR2 (germline): LGHNA, YNFKEQ. The DNA for the CDR3 is TGTGCCAGCAGCCAACACAGGGTGGGTGAAAAACTGTTTTTT. Protein product: CASSQHRVGEKLFF.

The chain links TRBV10-3 to TRBJ2-3, with TRBD1 identical over 7 bases. Germline CDR1 is ENHRY and CDR2 is SYGVKD. There are 15 residues in the CDR3. The J segment lost 5 bases and the V segment lost 0 bases, leaving 5 bases of the junction unmatched. CDR3 region: CAISESNRGLDTQYF. The CDR3 DNA is TGTGCCATCAGTGAGTCAAACAGGGGTTTAGATACGCAGTATTTT.

The V gene is TRBV30, the J gene TRBJ2-2; D ambiguous. The CDR3 is made up of 11 amino acids. Trimming removed 7 bases at V and 5 bases at J, with 8 bases between. Per germline, CDR1 GTSNPN and CDR2 SVGIG (reference sequence). CDR3 sequence reads: CASGRTGELFF. CDR3 in DNA: TGTGCCTCGGGTCGGACCGGGGAGCTGTTTTTT.